One and the same sample provided the 19 T cell receptor beta chains below, sequenced in a study of blood T cell repertoires in COVID-19 (dated by TCRdb to the early 2020s). Receptor libraries were prepared by the immunoSEQ multiplex PCR assay. TCRdb limited this immuneACCESS table to in-frame rearrangements with V and J called. A share of clones is missing; checked studies link under half to unresolved V genes, and the rest is unexplained. A total of hundreds of thousands of clones appear in this sample, 85% to 90% of them only once. The ten largest account for roughly a tenth of the sample. The sequencing input was PBMCs or T cells enriched from blood (not recorded which). Every receptor here comes from a woman in her twenties or thirties who had recovered from COVID-19.

The gene calls are TRBV7-3 and TRBJ2-3; no clear D. In germline, CDR1 is SGHTA, CDR2 FQGTGA. Trimming cost V 1 base and J 1 base, with 6 bases left between them. The CDR3 sequence is 14 residues long. The CDR3, as DNA: TGTGCCAGCAGCTTAAATCCGGGCACAGATACGCAGTATTTT. This gives the protein CASSLNPGTDTQYF.

V gene TRBV30 combines with J gene TRBJ1-2; weak D call: TRBD1 (5 bases). Germline CDR1 reads GTSNPN; CDR2 reads SVGIG (reference sequence). The CDR3 loop spans 15 amino acids. V dropped 3 bases and J dropped 8 bases, with 22 bases sitting between them. The CDR3 here is CAWRAGYSFVSGYTF. The CDR3 region has the DNA TGTGCCTGGAGGGCAGGGTATAGTTTTGTTTCGGGCTACACCTTC.

The V call is TRBV28, the J call TRBJ1-5; the D gene is possibly TRBD1 (5 bases). Germline V lookup: CDR1 MDHEN, CDR2 SYDVKM. The CDR3 is 16 residues long. The germline V and J ends were trimmed by 5 bases and 1 base, with 15 bases remaining between them. CDR3 coding DNA: TGTGCCAGCAGTCCCGGGTTAGACAGAAGCAATCAGCCCCAGCATTTT. Translation: CASSPGLDRSNQPQHF. The variable domain in full, with the rest retrieved from reference TRBV28 and TRBJ1-5, is DVKVTQSSRYLVKRTGEKVFLECVQDMDHENMFWYRQDPGLGLRLIYFSYDVKMKEKGDIPEGYSVSREKKERFSLILESASTNQTSMYLCASSPGLDRSNQPQHFGDGTRLSIL.

The chain carries TRBV25-1 and TRBJ1-4; D perhaps matches TRBD1 (5 bases). V lost 8 bases to trimming and J lost 8 bases, with 12 bases between them. The CDR3 has 12 amino acids. CDR1 MGHDK and CDR2 SYGVNS come from the germline V gene. The CDR3 DNA follows: TGTGCCAGCCCCGATCGGGGGGAAAAACTGTTTTTT. Its protein is CASPDRGEKLFF. Based on the CDR3 plus reference TRBV25-1 and TRBJ1-4, the full variable domain is EADIYQTPRYLVIGTGKKITLECSQTMGHDKMYWYQQDPGMELHLIHYSYGVNSTEKGDLSSESTVSRIRTEHFPLTLESARPSHTSQYLCASPDRGEKLFFGSGTQLSVL.

The rearrangement links TRBV18 to TRBJ2-7, with TRBD1 matching over 7 bases. V dropped 3 bases and J dropped 1; count of bases not matched to a gene: 3. The CDR3 consists of 14 residues. In germline, CDR1 is KGHSH, CDR2 LQKENI. CDR3 nucleotides: TGTGCCAGCTCACCCGACAGGGATTCCTACGAGCAGTACTTC. Its protein is CASSPDRDSYEQYF. Based on the CDR3 plus reference TRBV18 and TRBJ2-7, the full variable domain is NAGVMQNPRHLVRRRGQEARLRCSPMKGHSHVYWYRQLPEEGLKFMVYLQKENIIDESGMPKERFSAEFPKEGPSILRIQQVVRGDSAAYFCASSPDRDSYEQYFGPGTRLTVT.

This chain uses TRBV7-2 with TRBJ2-6; D is ambiguous. Germline CDR1 is SGHTA and CDR2 is FQGNSA. The CDR3 runs to 16 residues. Trimming left V 3 bases short and J 0 bases short, with 9 bases between. The CDR3: CASSFYLSSGANVLTF. The CDR3 coding sequence is TGTGCCAGCAGCTTCTACCTGTCCTCTGGGGCCAACGTCCTGACTTTC. The full variable domain, rest sourced from reference TRBV7-2 and TRBJ2-6, is GAGVSQSPSNKVTEKGKDVELRCDPISGHTALYWYRQSLGQGLEFLIYFQGNSAPDKSGLPSDRFSAERTGGSVSTLTIQRTQQEDSAVYLCASSFYLSSGANVLTFGAGSRLTVL.

CDR3 nucleotides: TGTGCCACCAGTGATTCCGGGACTAACTACAATGAGCAGTTCTTC. Translating it yields CATSDSGTNYNEQFF. This chain uses TRBV24-1 with TRBJ2-1, with 7 bases lining up with TRBD2. The V gene end was trimmed by 2 bases and the J gene end by 3 bases; junction bases not matched to a gene: 3. This CDR3 spans 15 amino acids. The germline V gene has CDR1 KGHDR and CDR2 SFDVKD.

The chain links TRBV7-6 to TRBJ2-7; TRBD1 agrees at 8 bases. Per the germline V gene, CDR1 is SGHVS and CDR2 is FNYEAQ. After removal of 4 bases from V and 6 bases from J, the junction contained 20 bases not matched to a gene. This CDR3 comprises 18 residues. CDR3 coding DNA: TGTGCCAGCAGCTCGATAGCCCCGACCCGGACAGGGCCGAGCGAGCAGTACTTC. Amino acid sequence: CASSSIAPTRTGPSEQYF.

The chain uses TRBV11-3 and TRBJ2-1; 8 bases line up with TRBD2. V lost 4 bases and J lost 8; bases outside the gene matches: 10. Germline CDR1 SGHNT, CDR2 YENEEA. The CDR3 consists of 15 residues. Written as DNA, the CDR3 is TGTGCCAGCAGCTCGGCGGTCGGGGGGGCCCATGAGCAGTTCTTC. It yields the protein CASSSAVGGAHEQFF.

The chain links TRBV7-8 to TRBJ2-5; possible D gene TRBD1, 5 bases. The CDR3 spans 13 residues. Germline CDR1 and CDR2: SGHVS and FQNEAQ. Trimming took 1 base from V and 5 from J, leaving 8 bases between them. CDR3 loop: CASSLGNRETQYF. Here the CDR3 DNA reads TGTGCCAGCAGCTTAGGCAACAGGGAGACCCAGTACTTC.

The chain is built from TRBV6-5 and TRBJ2-7; the D gene is possibly TRBD1 (6 bases). The CDR3 has 13 amino acids. V was clipped by 5 bases and J by 3 bases, with 11 bases between them. Looked up from germline, CDR1 is MNHEY and CDR2 is SVGAGI. CDR3 in amino acids: CASSRQAVYEQYF. The CDR3 coding sequence is TGTGCCAGCAGTCGACAGGCGGTCTACGAGCAGTACTTC.

A word on this clone: Compared with germline, one end of the junction differs, possibly owing to a read error. The chain is built from TRBV7-7 and TRBJ1-1; a weak D match, TRBD1 (5 bases). The CDR3 is 15 residues long. The germline gives CDR1 SSHAT, CDR2 FNYEAQ (reference sequence). CDR3: CASSLRGPGGTEAFF. The DNA for the CDR3 is TGTGCTAGCAGCTTAAGGGGCCCCGGGGGAACTGAAGCTTTCTTT. The variable domain in full, with the rest retrieved from reference TRBV7-7 and TRBJ1-1, is GAGVSQSPRYKVTKRGQDVTLRCDPISSHATLYWYQQALGQGPEFLTYFNYEAQPDKSGLPSDRFSAERPEGSISTLTIQRTEQRDSAMYRCASSLRGPGGTEAFFGQGTRLTVV.

CDR3 in amino acids: CATSRGGTDIYEQYF. DNA of the CDR3: TGTGCCACCAGCAGAGGGGGGACAGATATTTACGAGCAGTACTTC. This sequence joins TRBV15 and TRBJ2-7, with TRBD1 matching over 7 bases. The CDR3 spans 15 residues. The V segment lost 1 base and the J segment 4 bases; nucleotides outside the gene matches: 7. Germline values: CDR1 LNHNV, CDR2 YYDKDF (reference sequence).

This clone has only a few counts. The rearrangement uses TRBV19 and TRBJ2-3, with 7 nucleotides matching TRBD1. V lost 7 bases, J lost 3 bases, and 13 bases stayed unmatched. Germline V gene lookup returns CDR1 LNHDA and CDR2 SQIVND (reference sequence). The CDR3 sequence is 16 residues long. In DNA form, the CDR3 reads TGTGCCAGTACCGTTTCGGCAGGGGGTATGACAGATACGCAGTATTTT. It codes for CASTVSAGGMTDTQYF.

This chain connects TRBV6-2 or TRBV6-3 to TRBJ2-7, with 8 positions matching TRBD2. Unmatched junction bases numbered 11, after V lost 4 bases and J lost 6 bases. CDR1 is MNHEY and CDR2 is SVGEGT in the germline V gene. This CDR3 comprises 15 residues. This CDR3 reads CASSWVPGLVAEQYF. CDR3 in DNA: TGTGCCAGCAGTTGGGTCCCGGGACTAGTAGCCGAGCAGTACTTC.

This clone has only a few counts. The chain carries TRBV19 and TRBJ1-4; tentative D call: TRBD1 (5 bases). V was pared by 9 bases and J by 8 bases, with 25 bases between. Germline CDR1 LNHDA, CDR2 SQIVND (reference sequence). CDR3 size: 16 residues. The CDR3 DNA reads TGTGCCAGCGACAGCCGGGCTACAAGGGGTGGCGAAAAACTGTTTTTT. Residues: CASDSRATRGGEKLFF.

This clone occurred a few times. The CDR3 sequence: CASSLYQGNYGYTF. CDR3 nucleotide sequence: TGCGCCAGCAGCTTGTACCAGGGGAACTATGGCTACACCTTC. The genes are TRBV5-1 and TRBJ1-2; weak D call: TRBD1 (6 bases). Per the germline V gene, CDR1 is SGHRS and CDR2 is YFSETQ. The CDR3 extends over 14 amino acids. The V gene lost 1 base and the J gene lost 2 bases, with 9 bases spanning the gap.

The CDR3 DNA sequence: TGTGCCAGCAACCCGTACCGGGACAAGGACATTCAGTACTTC. This gives the protein CASNPYRDKDIQYF. The chain uses TRBV27 and TRBJ2-4; a weak D match, TRBD1 (6 bases). Germline assignment: CDR1 MNHEY and CDR2 SMNVEV (reference sequence). V lost 7 bases and J lost 8, with 18 bases in between. The CDR3 runs to 14 residues.

This clone came up once. The V gene is TRBV7-2, the J gene TRBJ2-4, with TRBD2 as a possible D gene (6 bases). This CDR3 has 15 amino acids. The germline V gene has CDR1 SGHTA and CDR2 FQGNSA. V gave up 4 bases and J gave up 0 bases, with 10 bases separating them. CDR3 region: CASSWAGTAKNIQYF. CDR3 coding DNA: TGTGCCAGCAGCTGGGCGGGAACAGCCAAAAACATTCAGTACTTC.